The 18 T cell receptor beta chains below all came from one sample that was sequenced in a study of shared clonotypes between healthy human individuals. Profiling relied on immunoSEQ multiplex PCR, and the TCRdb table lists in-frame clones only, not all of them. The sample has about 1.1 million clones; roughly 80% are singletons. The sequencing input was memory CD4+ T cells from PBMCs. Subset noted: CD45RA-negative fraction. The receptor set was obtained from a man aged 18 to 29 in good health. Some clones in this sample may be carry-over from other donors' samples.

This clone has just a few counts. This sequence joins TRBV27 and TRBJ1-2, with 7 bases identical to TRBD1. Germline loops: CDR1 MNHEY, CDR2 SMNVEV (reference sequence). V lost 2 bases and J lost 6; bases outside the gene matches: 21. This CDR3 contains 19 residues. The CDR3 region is CASSLKPRLEGAPGNGYTF. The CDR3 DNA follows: TGTGCCAGCAGTTTAAAACCTAGATTGGAGGGGGCGCCGGGGAATGGCTACACCTTC.

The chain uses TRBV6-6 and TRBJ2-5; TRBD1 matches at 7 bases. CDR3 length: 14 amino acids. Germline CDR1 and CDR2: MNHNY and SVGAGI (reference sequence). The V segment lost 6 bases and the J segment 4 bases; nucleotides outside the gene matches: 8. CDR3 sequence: CASRKQGLGETQYF. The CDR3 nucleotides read TGTGCCAGCAGAAAACAGGGGTTGGGAGAGACCCAGTACTTC.

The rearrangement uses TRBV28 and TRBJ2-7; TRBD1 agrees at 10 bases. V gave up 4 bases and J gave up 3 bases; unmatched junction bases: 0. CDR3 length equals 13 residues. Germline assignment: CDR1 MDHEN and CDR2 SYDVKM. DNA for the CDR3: TGTGCCAGCAGTTGGACAGGGGGCTACGAGCAGTACTTC. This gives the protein CASSWTGGYEQYF. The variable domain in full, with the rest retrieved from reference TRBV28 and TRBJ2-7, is DVKVTQSSRYLVKRTGEKVFLECVQDMDHENMFWYRQDPGLGLRLIYFSYDVKMKEKGDIPEGYSVSREKKERFSLILESASTNQTSMYLCASSWTGGYEQYFGPGTRLTVT.

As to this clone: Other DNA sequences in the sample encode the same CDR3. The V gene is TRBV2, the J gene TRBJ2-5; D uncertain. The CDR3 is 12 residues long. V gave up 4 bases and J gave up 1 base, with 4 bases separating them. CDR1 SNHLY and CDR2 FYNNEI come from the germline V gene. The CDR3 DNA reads TGTGCCAGCAGTGTCCTCCAAGAGACCCAGTACTTC. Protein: CASSVLQETQYF. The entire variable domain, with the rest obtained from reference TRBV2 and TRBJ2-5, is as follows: EPEVTQTPSHQVTQMGQEVILRCVPISNHLYFYWYRQILGQKVEFLVSFYNNEISEKSEIFDDQFSVERPDGSNFTLKIRSTKLEDSAMYFCASSVLQETQYFGPGTRLLVL.

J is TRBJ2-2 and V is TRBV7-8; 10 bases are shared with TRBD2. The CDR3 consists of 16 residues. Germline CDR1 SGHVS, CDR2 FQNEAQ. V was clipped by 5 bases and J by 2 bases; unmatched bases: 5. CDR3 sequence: CASSPLLAGNTGELFF. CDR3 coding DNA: TGTGCCAGCAGCCCGCTACTAGCGGGAAACACCGGGGAGCTGTTTTTT. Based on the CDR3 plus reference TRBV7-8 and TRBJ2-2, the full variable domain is GAGVSQSPRYKVAKRGQDVALRCDPISGHVSLFWYQQALGQGPEFLTYFQNEAQLDKSGLPSDRFFAERPEGSVSTLKIQRTQQEDSAVYLCASSPLLAGNTGELFFGEGSRLTVL.

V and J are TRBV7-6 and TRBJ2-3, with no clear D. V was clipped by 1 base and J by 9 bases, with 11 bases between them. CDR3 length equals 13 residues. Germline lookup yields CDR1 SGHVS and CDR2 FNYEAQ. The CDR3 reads CASSLGTSETQYF. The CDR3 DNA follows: TGTGCCAGCAGCTTAGGGACCTCCGAAACGCAGTATTTT. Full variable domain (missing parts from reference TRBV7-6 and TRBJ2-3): GAGVSQSPRYKVTKRGQDVALRCDPISGHVSLYWYRQALGQGPEFLTYFNYEAQQDKSGLPNDRFSAERPEGSISTLTIQRTEQRDSAMYRCASSLGTSETQYFGPGTRLTVL.

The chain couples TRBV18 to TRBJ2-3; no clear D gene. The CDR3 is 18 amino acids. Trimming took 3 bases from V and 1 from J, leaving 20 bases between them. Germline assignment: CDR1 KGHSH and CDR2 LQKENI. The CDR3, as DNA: TGTGCCAGCTCACCCCTGTGGGTAGATGATCGCGGCACAGATACGCAGTATTTT. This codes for CASSPLWVDDRGTDTQYF.

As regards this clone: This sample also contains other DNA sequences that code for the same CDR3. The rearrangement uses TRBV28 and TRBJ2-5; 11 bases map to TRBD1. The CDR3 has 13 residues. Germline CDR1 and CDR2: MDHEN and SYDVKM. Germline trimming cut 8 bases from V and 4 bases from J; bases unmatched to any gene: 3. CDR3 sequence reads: CASRDRGSETQYF. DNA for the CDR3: TGTGCCAGCCGGGACAGGGGGTCAGAGACCCAGTACTTC.

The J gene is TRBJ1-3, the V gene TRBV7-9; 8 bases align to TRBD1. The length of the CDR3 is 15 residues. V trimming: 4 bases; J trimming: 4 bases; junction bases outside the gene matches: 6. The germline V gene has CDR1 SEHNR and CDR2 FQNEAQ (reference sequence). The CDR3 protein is CASSYGQGSGNTIYF. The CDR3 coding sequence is TGTGCCAGCAGCTACGGACAGGGCTCAGGAAACACCATATATTTT.

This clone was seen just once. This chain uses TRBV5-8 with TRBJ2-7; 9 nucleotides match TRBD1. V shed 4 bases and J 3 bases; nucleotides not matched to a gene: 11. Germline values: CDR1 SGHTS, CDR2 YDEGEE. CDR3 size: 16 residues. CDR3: CASSRRQGVTGYEQYF. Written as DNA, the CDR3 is TGTGCCAGCAGCCGGAGACAGGGGGTAACAGGCTACGAGCAGTACTTC. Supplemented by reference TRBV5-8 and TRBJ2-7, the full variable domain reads EAGVTQSPTHLIKTRGQQATLRCSPISGHTSVYWYQQALGLGLQFLLWYDEGEERNRGNFPPRFSGRQFPNYSSELNVNALELEDSALYLCASSRRQGVTGYEQYFGPGTRLTVT.

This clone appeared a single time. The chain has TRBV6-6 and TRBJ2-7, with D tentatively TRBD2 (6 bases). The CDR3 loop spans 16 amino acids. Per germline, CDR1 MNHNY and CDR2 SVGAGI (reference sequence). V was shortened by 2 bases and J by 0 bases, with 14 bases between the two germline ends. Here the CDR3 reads CASSYGGSGISYEQYF. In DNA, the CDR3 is TGTGCCAGCAGTTACGGGGGTAGCGGAATCTCCTACGAGCAGTACTTC.

The CDR3 DNA reads as TGTGCCAGCAGCTTAAGACAGAACACCGGGGAGCTGTTTTTT. It codes for CASSLRQNTGELFF. This sequence joins TRBV13 and TRBJ2-2; D call uncertain. Trimming took off 2 bases at V and 1 base at J, with 5 bases between the two ends. Germline V gene data show CDR1 as PRHDT and CDR2 as FYEKMQ (reference sequence). The CDR3 contains 14 residues.

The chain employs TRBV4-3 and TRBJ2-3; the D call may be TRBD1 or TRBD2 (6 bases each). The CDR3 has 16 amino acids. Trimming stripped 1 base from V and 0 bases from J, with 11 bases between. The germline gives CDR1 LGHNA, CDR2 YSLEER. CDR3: CASSQVGGRSTDTQYF. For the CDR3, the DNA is TGCGCCAGCAGCCAAGTCGGGGGCAGAAGCACAGATACGCAGTATTTT.

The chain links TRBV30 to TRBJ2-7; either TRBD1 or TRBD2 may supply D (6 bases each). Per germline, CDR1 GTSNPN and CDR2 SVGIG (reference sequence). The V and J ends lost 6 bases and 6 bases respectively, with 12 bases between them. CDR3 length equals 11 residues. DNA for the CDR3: TGTGCCTGTTTGAGGGGGGTCGAGCAGTACTTC. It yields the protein CACLRGVEQYF.

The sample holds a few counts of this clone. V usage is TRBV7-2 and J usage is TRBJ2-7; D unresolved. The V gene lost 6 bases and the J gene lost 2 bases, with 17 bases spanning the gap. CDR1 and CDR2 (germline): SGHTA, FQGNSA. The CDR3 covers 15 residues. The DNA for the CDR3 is TGTGCCAGCAGTTTCCTCCGCTACTCACCCTACGAGCAGTACTTC. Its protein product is CASSFLRYSPYEQYF.

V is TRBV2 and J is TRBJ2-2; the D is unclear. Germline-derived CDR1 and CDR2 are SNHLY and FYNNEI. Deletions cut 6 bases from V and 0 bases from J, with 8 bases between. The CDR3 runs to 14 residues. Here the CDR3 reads CASRASTNTGELFF. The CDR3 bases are TGTGCCAGCAGGGCCAGCACGAACACCGGGGAGCTGTTTTTT.

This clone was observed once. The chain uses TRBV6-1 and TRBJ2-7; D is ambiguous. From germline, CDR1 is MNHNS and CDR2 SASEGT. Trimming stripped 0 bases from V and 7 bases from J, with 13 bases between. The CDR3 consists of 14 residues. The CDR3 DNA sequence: TGTGCCAGCAGTGAAGCGCGGCACTACACGGAGCAGTACTTC. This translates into CASSEARHYTEQYF.

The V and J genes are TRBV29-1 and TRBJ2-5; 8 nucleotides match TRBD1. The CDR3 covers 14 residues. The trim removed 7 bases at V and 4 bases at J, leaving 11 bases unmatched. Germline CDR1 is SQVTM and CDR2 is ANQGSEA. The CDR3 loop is CSGRRTGIRETQYF. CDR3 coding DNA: TGCAGCGGCCGACGGACAGGGATTCGAGAGACCCAGTACTTC. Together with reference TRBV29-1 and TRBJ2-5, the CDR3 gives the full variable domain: SAVISQKPSRDICQRGTSLTIQCQVDSQVTMMFWYRQQPGQSLTLIATANQGSEATYESGFVIDKFPISRPNLTFSTLTVSNMSPEDSSIYLCSGRRTGIRETQYFGPGTRLLVL.